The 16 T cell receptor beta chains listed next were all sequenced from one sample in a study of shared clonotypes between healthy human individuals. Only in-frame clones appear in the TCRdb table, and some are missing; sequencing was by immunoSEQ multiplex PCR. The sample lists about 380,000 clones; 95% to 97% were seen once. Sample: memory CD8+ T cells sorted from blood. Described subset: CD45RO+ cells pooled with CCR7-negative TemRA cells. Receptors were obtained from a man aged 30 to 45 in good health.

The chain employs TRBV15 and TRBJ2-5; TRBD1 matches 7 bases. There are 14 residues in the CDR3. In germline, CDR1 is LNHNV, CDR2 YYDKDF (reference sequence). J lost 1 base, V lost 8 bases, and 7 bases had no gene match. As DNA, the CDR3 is TGTGCCACCGGCCCCGGGACAGCCCAAGAGACCCAGTACTTC. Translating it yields CATGPGTAQETQYF.

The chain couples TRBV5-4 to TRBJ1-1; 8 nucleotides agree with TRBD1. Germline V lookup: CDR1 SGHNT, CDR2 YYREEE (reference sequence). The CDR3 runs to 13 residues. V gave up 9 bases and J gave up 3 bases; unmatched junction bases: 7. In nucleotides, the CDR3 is TGTGCCACCCCGTTGGACAGGGACACTGAAGCTTTCTTT. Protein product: CATPLDRDTEAFF. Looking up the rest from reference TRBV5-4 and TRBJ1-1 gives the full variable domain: ETGVTQSPTHLIKTRGQQVTLRCSSQSGHNTVSWYQQALGQGPQFIFQYYREEENGRGNFPPRFSGLQFPNYSSELNVNALELDDSALYLCATPLDRDTEAFFGQGTRLTVV.

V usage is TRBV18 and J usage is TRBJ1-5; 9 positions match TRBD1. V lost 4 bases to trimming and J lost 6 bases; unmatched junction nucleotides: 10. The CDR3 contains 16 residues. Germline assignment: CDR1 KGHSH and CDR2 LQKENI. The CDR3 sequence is CASSRLGQGPRQPQHF. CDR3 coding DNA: TGTGCCAGCTCACGTCTGGGACAGGGTCCCCGTCAGCCCCAGCATTTT.

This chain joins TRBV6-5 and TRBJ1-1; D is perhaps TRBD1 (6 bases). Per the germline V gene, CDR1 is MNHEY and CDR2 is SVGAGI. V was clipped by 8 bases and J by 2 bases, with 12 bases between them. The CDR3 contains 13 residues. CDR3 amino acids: CASDRGANTEAFF. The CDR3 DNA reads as TGTGCCAGCGACCGGGGGGCCAACACTGAAGCTTTCTTT.

The CDR3 spells CASSKPPTGSGNTIYF. The CDR3 coding sequence is TGTGCCAGCAGCAAACCCCCCACAGGGTCTGGAAACACCATATATTTT. The chain has TRBV6-6 and TRBJ1-3; the D gene is possibly TRBD1 (6 bases). With 6 bases removed from V and 1 base from J, the gap between germline ends came to 16 bases. Germline V gene data show CDR1 as MNHNY and CDR2 as SVGAGI (reference sequence). The CDR3 has 16 residues.

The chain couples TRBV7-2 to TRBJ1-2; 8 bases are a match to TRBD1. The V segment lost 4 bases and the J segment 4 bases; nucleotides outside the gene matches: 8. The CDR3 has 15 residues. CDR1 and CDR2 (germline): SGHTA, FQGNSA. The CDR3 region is CASSSKTGVPYGYTF. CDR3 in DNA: TGTGCCAGCAGCTCAAAGACAGGGGTCCCCTATGGCTACACCTTC. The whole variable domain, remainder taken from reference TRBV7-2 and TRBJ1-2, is GAGVSQSPSNKVTEKGKDVELRCDPISGHTALYWYRQSLGQGLEFLIYFQGNSAPDKSGLPSDRFSAERTGGSVSTLTIQRTQQEDSAVYLCASSSKTGVPYGYTFGSGTRLTVV.

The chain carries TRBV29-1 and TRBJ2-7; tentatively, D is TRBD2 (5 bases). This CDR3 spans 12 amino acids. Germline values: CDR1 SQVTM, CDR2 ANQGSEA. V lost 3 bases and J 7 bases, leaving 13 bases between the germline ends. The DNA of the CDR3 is TGCAGCGTTGATAAAAGTCCGGGGGAGCAGTACTTC. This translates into CSVDKSPGEQYF.

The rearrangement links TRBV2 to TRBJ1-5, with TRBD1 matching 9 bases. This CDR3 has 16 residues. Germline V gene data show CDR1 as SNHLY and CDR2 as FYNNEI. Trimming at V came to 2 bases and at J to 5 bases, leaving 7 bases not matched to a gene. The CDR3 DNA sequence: TGTGCCAGCAGTGAAACTGAGCGGACAGGGGATCAGCCCCAGCATTTT. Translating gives CASSETERTGDQPQHF. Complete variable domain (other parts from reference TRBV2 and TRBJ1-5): EPEVTQTPSHQVTQMGQEVILRCVPISNHLYFYWYRQILGQKVEFLVSFYNNEISEKSEIFDDQFSVERPDGSNFTLKIRSTKLEDSAMYFCASSETERTGDQPQHFGDGTRLSIL.

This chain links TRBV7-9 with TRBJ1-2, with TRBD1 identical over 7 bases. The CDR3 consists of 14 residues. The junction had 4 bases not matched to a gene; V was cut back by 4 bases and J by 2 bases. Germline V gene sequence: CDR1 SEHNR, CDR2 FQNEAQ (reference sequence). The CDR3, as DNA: TGTGCCAGCAGCTCGAAACAGGGGAACTATGGCTACACCTTC. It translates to CASSSKQGNYGYTF.

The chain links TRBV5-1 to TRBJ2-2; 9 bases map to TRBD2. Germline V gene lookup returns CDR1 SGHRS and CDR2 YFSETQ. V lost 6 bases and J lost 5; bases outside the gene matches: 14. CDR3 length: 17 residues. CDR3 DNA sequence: TGCGCCAGCAACCTAATGGCGGGAGGGCCTGGGACCGGGGAGCTGTTTTTT. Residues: CASNLMAGGPGTGELFF.

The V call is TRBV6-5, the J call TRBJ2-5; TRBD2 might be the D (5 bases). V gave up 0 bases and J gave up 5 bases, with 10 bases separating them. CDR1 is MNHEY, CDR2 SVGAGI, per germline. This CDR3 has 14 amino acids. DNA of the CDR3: TGTGCCAGCAGTTACTCCTCTAGAGGGGAGACCCAGTACTTC. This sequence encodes CASSYSSRGETQYF.

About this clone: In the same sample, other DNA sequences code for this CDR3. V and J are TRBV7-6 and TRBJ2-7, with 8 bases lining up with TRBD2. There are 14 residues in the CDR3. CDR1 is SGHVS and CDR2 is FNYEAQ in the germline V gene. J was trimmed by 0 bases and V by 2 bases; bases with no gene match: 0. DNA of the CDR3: TGTGCCAGCAGCTTAACTAGCGGCTCCTACGAGCAGTACTTC. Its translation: CASSLTSGSYEQYF.

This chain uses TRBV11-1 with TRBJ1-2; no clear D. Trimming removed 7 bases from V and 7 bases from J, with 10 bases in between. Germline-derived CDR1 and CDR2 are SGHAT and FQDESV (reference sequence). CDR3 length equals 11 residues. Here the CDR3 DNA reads TGTGCCAGCATAAGAGAGGGTGGCTACACCTTC. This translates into CASIREGGYTF.

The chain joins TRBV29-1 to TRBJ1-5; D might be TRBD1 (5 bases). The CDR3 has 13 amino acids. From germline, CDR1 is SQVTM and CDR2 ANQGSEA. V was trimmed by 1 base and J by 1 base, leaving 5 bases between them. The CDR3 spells CSVEGGSNQPQHF. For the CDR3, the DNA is TGCAGCGTTGAAGGGGGCAGCAATCAGCCCCAGCATTTT.

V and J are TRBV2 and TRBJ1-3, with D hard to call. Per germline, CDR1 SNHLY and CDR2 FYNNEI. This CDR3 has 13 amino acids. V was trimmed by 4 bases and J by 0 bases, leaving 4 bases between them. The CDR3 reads CASSANSGNTIYF. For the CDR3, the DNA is TGTGCCAGCAGTGCCAACTCTGGAAACACCATATATTTT.

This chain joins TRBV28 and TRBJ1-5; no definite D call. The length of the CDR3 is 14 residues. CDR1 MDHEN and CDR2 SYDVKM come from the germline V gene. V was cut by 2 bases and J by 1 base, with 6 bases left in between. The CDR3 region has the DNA TGTGCCAGCAGTTTAGGCTTAAGCAATCAGCCCCAGCATTTT. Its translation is CASSLGLSNQPQHF.